These 12 T cell receptor beta chains share one sample of origin, sequenced in a study of blood T cell repertoires in COVID-19. The repertoire was sequenced with immunoSEQ multiplex PCR; TCRdb's copy has only in-frame clones and lacks some. The repertoire includes around 270,000 clones, about 83% of them detected once, and over 1.5% sits in the top ten. Material for sequencing was peripheral blood. All receptors come from a woman between 40 and 55 years old who had recovered from COVID-19.

This chain uses TRBV18 with TRBJ2-1; 7 bases agree with TRBD1. From germline, CDR1 is KGHSH and CDR2 LQKENI. V lost 2 bases and J lost 1; bases outside the gene matches: 5. The CDR3 is made up of 16 amino acids. CDR3 sequence reads: CASSPSWGQSYNEQFF. CDR3 sequence (DNA): TGTGCCAGCTCACCATCCTGGGGACAGTCCTACAATGAGCAGTTCTTC.

This chain connects TRBV6-1 to TRBJ1-2; D not certain. Germline lookup yields CDR1 MNHNS and CDR2 SASEGT. CDR3 length: 14 amino acids. Trimming removed 2 bases at V and 2 bases at J, with 9 bases between. The CDR3 here is CASSESGLNYGYTF. CDR3 DNA sequence: TGTGCCAGCAGTGAATCAGGCCTAAACTATGGCTACACCTTC.

The CDR3: CASSLGVGGATGELFF. CDR3 coding DNA: TGTGCCAGCAGCTTGGGAGTCGGGGGGGCTACCGGGGAGCTGTTTTTT. The chain recombines TRBV5-4 with TRBJ2-2, with 8 bases aligning to TRBD2. The CDR3 has 16 amino acids. J gave up 5 bases and V 0 bases, and 6 bases lay outside the gene matches. The germline gives CDR1 SGHNT, CDR2 YYREEE (reference sequence).

Written as DNA, the CDR3 is TGTGCCAGCAGCGCTGGGGGACAGGGGTTCAATGAGCAGTTCTTC. Its protein is CASSAGGQGFNEQFF. This chain joins TRBV6-4 and TRBJ2-1; 10 bases line up with TRBD1. J was trimmed by 6 bases and V by 6 bases; bases with no gene match: 8. The CDR3 totals 15 residues. The V gene's germline CDR1 is MRHNA and CDR2 SNTAGT.

The chain combines TRBV9 with TRBJ2-3; 7 bases fit TRBD2. Per germline, CDR1 SGDLS and CDR2 YYNGEE. Unmatched junction bases numbered 14, after V lost 3 bases and J lost 1 base. This CDR3 comprises 18 residues. CDR3 protein: CASSATNPLAARTDTQYF. The CDR3 coding sequence is TGTGCCAGCAGCGCTACGAACCCCCTAGCGGCCCGCACAGATACGCAGTATTTT.

The chain uses TRBV3-1 (or the pseudogene TRBV3-2) and TRBJ1-1; D not resolved. CDR1 and CDR2 (germline): LGHDT, YNNKEL (reference sequence). The V end was cut by 1 base, the J end by 0 bases, with 6 bases between. This CDR3 has 14 amino acids. CDR3 nucleotides: TGTGCCAGCAGCCAAGGCGCAATGAACACTGAAGCTTTCTTT. The encoded protein is CASSQGAMNTEAFF.

The rearrangement links TRBV6-5 to TRBJ1-5, with a possible D match to TRBD1 (5 bases). Germline V gene lookup returns CDR1 MNHEY and CDR2 SVGAGI. The CDR3 contains 13 residues. V was shortened by 2 bases and J by 7 bases, with 9 bases between the two germline ends. The CDR3 sequence: CASSYDSRQPQHF. The CDR3 coding sequence is TGTGCCAGCAGTTACGACAGTCGACAGCCCCAGCATTTT.

The chain couples TRBV18 to TRBJ2-1; TRBD2 matches 7 bases. The CDR3 sequence is 16 residues long. With V trimmed by 0 bases and J by 6 bases, 8 bases remained unmatched. Germline CDR1 and CDR2: KGHSH and LQKENI. The CDR3 loop reads CASSPPGGGQGNEQFF. DNA for the CDR3: TGTGCCAGCTCACCACCGGGCGGGGGTCAGGGCAATGAGCAGTTCTTC.

The chain links TRBV5-1 to TRBJ1-2, with TRBD1 as a possible D gene (6 bases). The V gene's germline CDR1 is SGHRS and CDR2 YFSETQ. Between the trimmed V and J ends, which lost 4 bases and 1 base, there was a span of 26 bases. CDR3 size: 19 residues. Here the CDR3 reads CASSTGTDSARDNNYGYTF. The CDR3 region has the DNA TGCGCCAGCAGCACTGGGACGGACAGTGCTCGAGATAATAACTATGGCTACACCTTC.

This chain's CDR3 is CASSQFGGADEKLFF. CDR3 nucleotides: TGTGCCAGCAGCCAATTTGGGGGGGCGGACGAAAAACTGTTTTTT. The chain joins TRBV16 to TRBJ1-4; perhaps TRBD1 as D (6 bases). The CDR3 sequence is 15 residues long. The V and J ends lost 1 base and 8 bases respectively, with 14 bases between them. Germline values: CDR1 KGHSY, CDR2 FQNENV.

The chain couples TRBV3-1 (or the pseudogene TRBV3-2) to TRBJ1-4; 7 bases match TRBD1. The CDR3 runs to 16 residues. The V segment lost 0 bases and the J segment 10 bases; nucleotides outside the gene matches: 11. The germline gives CDR1 LGHDT, CDR2 YNNKEL (reference sequence). Here the CDR3 DNA reads TGTGCCAGCAGCCAAGAGGACAGGTCTTATGTGGGAAAACTGTTTTTT. Protein product: CASSQEDRSYVGKLFF.

This clone was counted between two and nine times. The chain couples TRBV3-1 (or the pseudogene TRBV3-2) to TRBJ2-3, with D possibly being TRBD2 (6 bases). This CDR3 contains 15 residues. The V end was cut by 7 bases, the J end by 1 base, with 15 bases between. Per germline, CDR1 LGHDT and CDR2 YNNKEL (reference sequence). CDR3: CASTRGGERTDTQYF. Here the CDR3 DNA reads TGTGCCAGCACCCGAGGAGGGGAGCGCACAGATACGCAGTATTTT.